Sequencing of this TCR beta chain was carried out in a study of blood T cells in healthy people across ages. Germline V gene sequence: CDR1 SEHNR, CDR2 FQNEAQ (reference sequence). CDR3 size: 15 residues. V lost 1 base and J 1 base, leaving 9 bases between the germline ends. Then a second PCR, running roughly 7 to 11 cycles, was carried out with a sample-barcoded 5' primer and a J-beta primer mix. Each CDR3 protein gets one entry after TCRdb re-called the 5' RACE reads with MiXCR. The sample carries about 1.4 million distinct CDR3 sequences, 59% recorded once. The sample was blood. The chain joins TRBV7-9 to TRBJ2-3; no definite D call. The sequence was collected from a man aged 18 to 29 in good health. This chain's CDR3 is CASSLGEGGTDTQYF. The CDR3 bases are TGTGCCAGCAGCTTAGGGGAAGGAGGCACAGATACGCAGTATTTT.